The following is a T cell receptor beta chain sequence with its context. Per the authors' pipeline: Estimates of nucleated cell counts were drawn from the amplification of reference gene primers. Profiled with immunoSEQ multiplex PCR; TCRdb holds only in-frame clones, not every one. V, J and clone size were drawn from that table, and D and trimming were deduced from the DNA. The table lists 55,000 to 80,000 clones, roughly 80% of them singletons. These data belong to a study of blood T cell repertoires in COVID-19. Turning to the study itself: Sites in the United States, Italy and Spain provided acute and convalescent COVID-19 samples. T cells, B-cell-depleted T cells, or PBMCs supplied cDNA or gDNA.

V was clipped by 3 bases and J by 6 bases, with 11 bases between them. Germline values: CDR1 ENHRY, CDR2 SYGVKD. The CDR3 covers 13 residues. The rearrangement joins TRBV10-3 to TRBJ2-5, with a weak D call TRBD1 (5 bases). Sequenced: peripheral blood. The TCR originated in a woman between 70 and 85 years old with acute or convalescent COVID-19. CDR3 bases: TGTGCCATCAGTGATTCAGGGATACAGACCCAGTACTTC. Translation gives CAISDSGIQTQYF.